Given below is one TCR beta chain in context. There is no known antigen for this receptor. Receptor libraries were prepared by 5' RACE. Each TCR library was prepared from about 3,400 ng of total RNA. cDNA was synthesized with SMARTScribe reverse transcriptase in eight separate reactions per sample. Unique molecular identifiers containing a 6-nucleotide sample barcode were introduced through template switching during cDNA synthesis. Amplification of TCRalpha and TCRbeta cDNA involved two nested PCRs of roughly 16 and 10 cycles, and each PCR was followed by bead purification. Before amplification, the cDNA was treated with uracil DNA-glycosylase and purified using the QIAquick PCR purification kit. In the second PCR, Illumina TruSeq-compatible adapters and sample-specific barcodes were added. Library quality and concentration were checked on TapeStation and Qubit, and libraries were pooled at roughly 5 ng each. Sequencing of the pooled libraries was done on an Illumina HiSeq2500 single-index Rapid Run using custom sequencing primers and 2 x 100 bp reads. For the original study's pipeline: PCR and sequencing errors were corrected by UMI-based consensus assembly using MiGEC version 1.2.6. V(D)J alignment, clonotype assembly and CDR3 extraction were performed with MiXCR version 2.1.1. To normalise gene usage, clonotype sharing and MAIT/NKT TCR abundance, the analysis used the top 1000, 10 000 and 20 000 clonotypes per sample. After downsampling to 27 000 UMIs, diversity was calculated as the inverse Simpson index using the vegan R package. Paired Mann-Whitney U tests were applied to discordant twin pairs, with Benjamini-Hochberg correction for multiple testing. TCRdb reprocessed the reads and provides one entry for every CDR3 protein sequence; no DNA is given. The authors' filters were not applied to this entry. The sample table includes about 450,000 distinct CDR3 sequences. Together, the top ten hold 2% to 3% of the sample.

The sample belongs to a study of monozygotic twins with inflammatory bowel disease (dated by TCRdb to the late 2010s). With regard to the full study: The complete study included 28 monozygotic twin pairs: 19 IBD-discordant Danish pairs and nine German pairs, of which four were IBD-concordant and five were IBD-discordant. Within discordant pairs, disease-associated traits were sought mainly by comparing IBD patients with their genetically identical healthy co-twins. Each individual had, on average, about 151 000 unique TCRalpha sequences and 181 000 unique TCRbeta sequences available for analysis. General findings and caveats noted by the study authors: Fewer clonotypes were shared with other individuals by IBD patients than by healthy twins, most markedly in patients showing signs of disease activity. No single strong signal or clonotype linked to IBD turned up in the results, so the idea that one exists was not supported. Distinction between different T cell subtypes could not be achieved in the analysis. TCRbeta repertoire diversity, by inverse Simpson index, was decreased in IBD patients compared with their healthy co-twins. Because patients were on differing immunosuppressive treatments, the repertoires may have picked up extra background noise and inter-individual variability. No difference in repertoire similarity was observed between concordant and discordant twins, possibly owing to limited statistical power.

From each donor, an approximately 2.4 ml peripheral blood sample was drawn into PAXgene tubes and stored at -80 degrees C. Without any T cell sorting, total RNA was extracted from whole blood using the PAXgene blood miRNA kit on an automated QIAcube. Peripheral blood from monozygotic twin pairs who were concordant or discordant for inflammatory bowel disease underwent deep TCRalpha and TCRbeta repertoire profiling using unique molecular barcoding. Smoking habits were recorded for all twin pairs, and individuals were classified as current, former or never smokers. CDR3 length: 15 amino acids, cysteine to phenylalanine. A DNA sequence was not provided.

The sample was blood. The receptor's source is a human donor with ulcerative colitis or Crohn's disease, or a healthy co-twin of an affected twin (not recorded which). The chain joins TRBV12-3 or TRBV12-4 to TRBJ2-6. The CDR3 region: CASSLMGTGANVLTF.